A single TCR beta chain is shown here with its context. The V end was cut by 2 bases, the J end by 0 bases, with 11 bases between. Germline V gene lookup returns CDR1 LNHDA and CDR2 SQIVND (reference sequence). This CDR3 has 16 amino acids. Clones were read by immunoSEQ multiplex PCR, and TCRdb kept only the in-frame ones, dropping some. The sample has about 24,000 clones, approximately 85% seen once. These data are taken from a study of OX40 agonist ivuxolimab in advanced cancers. The chain employs TRBV19 and TRBJ1-5; D ambiguous. Here the sequenced sample was CD4+ or CD8+ T cells sorted from blood, taken in a trial of the OX40 agonist ivuxolimab. This receptor was identified in an adult with an advanced solid tumor such as melanoma, head and neck, liver or kidney cancer. This chain's CDR3 is CASSIKTGYSNQPQHF. CDR3 DNA sequence: TGTGCCAGTAGTATAAAGACGGGTTATAGCAATCAGCCCCAGCATTTT.